Here is one T cell receptor beta chain with its context. The antigen is not known. The data are from a study of cytomegalovirus exposure and HLA in healthy donors. Notes on the study in general: More than 150 TCR beta chains were listed as cytomegalovirus-associated.

Primers included in the PCR were 60 Vbeta and 13 Jbeta primers. Using immunoSEQ multiplex PCR, the repertoire was profiled, and TCRdb retains in-frame clones only, with some absent. The sample holds around 100,000 clones. This sequence originates from a man aged 25 to 40 in good health and CMV-seronegative. The source material was PBMCs.

This CDR3 is CASSPGTVGKTQYF. In DNA form, the CDR3 reads TGTGCCAGCAGTCCCGGGACAGTGGGTAAGACCCAGTACTTC. The chain is built from TRBV6-6 and TRBJ2-5; 7 bases match TRBD1. Germline V CDR1 and CDR2: MNHNY, SVGAGI (reference sequence). J lost 6 bases, V lost 5 bases, and 9 bases had no gene match. The CDR3 is 14 residues long.